What follows describes a single T cell receptor (beta chain). This sample was taken from a study of blood T cell repertoires in COVID-19. Background on the study: PBMCs, B-cell-depleted T cells, or T cells provided the cDNA or gDNA that made up the material.

The cohort comprised adults aged about 18 to 100 years residing in about two dozen US areas. Participants reported their clinical history, and cohort assignment relied on those reports. Assay used: immunoSEQ multiplex PCR; TCRdb lists only in-frame clones, some missing. The sample consists of roughly 250,000 clones, about nine tenths of them appearing once. The length of the CDR3 is 15 residues. Trimming removed 5 bases from V and 4 bases from J, with 16 bases in between. The germline gives CDR1 SEHNR, CDR2 FQNEAQ (reference sequence). The origin of this receptor is a woman aged 25 to 39 with acute COVID-19. Sequencing used PBMCs or T cells enriched from blood (not recorded which). The chain is built from TRBV7-9 and TRBJ2-3; TRBD2 is a possible D gene (6 bases). The CDR3 reads CASSPSGTPSDTQYF. In DNA, the CDR3 is TGTGCCAGCAGCCCTTCCGGGACTCCGTCAGATACGCAGTATTTT.